This is a list of T cell receptor beta chains from one sample in a study of blood T cell repertoires in COVID-19. Sequenced by immunoSEQ multiplex PCR; TCRdb stores in-frame clones only, minus some. The sample lists fewer than 200,000 clones; around nine tenths were seen once. The source material was peripheral blood. Receptors were obtained from a man aged 50 or older who had recovered from COVID-19. Each CDR3 is given with its conserved first and last residue. D genes are given only for firm matches. Size values are once, few and many counts, or a class for expanded clones, and some rows have none.

V: TRBV6-5; size: once; J: TRBJ2-2; D: .; DNA: TGTGCCAGCAGTTACTCTAGCGGTAACACCGGGGAGCTGTTTTTT; CDR3: CASSYSSGNTGELFF
V: TRBV5-4; size: .; J: TRBJ2-5; D: TRBD2; DNA: TGTGCCAGCAGCGTCCTAGCGGGGGTTGAGACCCAGTACTTC; CDR3: CASSVLAGVETQYF
V: TRBV7-9; size: few; J: TRBJ1-1; D: .; DNA: TGTGCCAGCAGCTTAGATCCAGGGAACACTGAAGCTTTCTTT; CDR3: CASSLDPGNTEAFF
V: TRBV4-1; size: .; J: TRBJ2-7; D: TRBD1; DNA: TGCGCCAGCAGCAAAGACCATTCCGGGACAGCATTCCCCTACGAGCAGTACTTC; CDR3: CASSKDHSGTAFPYEQYF
V: TRBV5-1; size: .; J: TRBJ2-5; D: TRBD2; DNA: TGCGCCAGCAGCTCGGGACTAGCGGGACAAGAGACCCAGTACTTC; CDR3: CASSSGLAGQETQYF
V: TRBV6-5; size: .; J: TRBJ2-6; D: .; DNA: TGTGCCAGCAGTCCCAGGGTTTCTGGGGCCAACGTCCTGACTTTC; CDR3: CASSPRVSGANVLTF
V: TRBV6-6; size: few; J: TRBJ1-1; D: .; DNA: TGTGCCAGCAGTTCCCTCCAGGGCGGTGGCACTGAAGCTTTCTTT; CDR3: CASSSLQGGGTEAFF
V: TRBV29-1; size: .; J: TRBJ2-2; D: TRBD1; DNA: TGCAGCGTCGGGACAGGGGGGGGAAACACCGGGGAGCTGTTTTTT; CDR3: CSVGTGGGNTGELFF
V: TRBV5-1; size: once; J: TRBJ2-1; D: TRBD2; DNA: TGCGCCAGCAGCTTCCTAGCGGAATCCTACAATGAGCAGTTCTTC; CDR3: CASSFLAESYNEQFF
V: TRBV28; size: .; J: TRBJ2-5; D: .; DNA: TGTGCCAGCAGTTTATGGTTCCCAGGGTCGCAAGAGACCCAGTACTTC; CDR3: CASSLWFPGSQETQYF
V: TRBV5-1; size: .; J: TRBJ2-1; D: TRBD2; DNA: TGCGCCAGCAGCTTGCCCTCAGCGGGAGTATCCTACAATGAGCAGTTCTTC; CDR3: CASSLPSAGVSYNEQFF
V: TRBV23-1; size: .; J: TRBJ1-6; D: TRBD1; DNA: TGCGCCAGCAGTCAAACCCAGGACAGGATAAAAAGCTCCTATAATTCACCCCTCCACTTT; CDR3: CASSQTQDRIKSSYNSPLHF
V: TRBV6-5; size: .; J: TRBJ1-4; D: TRBD1; DNA: TGTGCCAGCAGTTACCGGGACAGGGGAGATGGAAAACTGTTTTTT; CDR3: CASSYRDRGDGKLFF
V: TRBV9; size: .; J: TRBJ1-5; D: .; DNA: TGTGCCAGCAGCGTAGATTATAGCAATCAGCCCCAGCATTTT; CDR3: CASSVDYSNQPQHF
V: TRBV3-1/TRBV3-2; size: .; J: TRBJ2-1; D: .; DNA: TGTGCCAGCAGCCAGGGTCGGGCAGGGGTCAATGAGCAGTTCTTC; CDR3: CASSQGRAGVNEQFF
V: TRBV11-1; size: .; J: TRBJ2-7; D: TRBD2; DNA: TGTGCCAGCAGCTCGGGACTAGCGGCCTACGAGCAGTACTTC; CDR3: CASSSGLAAYEQYF
V: TRBV4-1; size: few; J: TRBJ1-6; D: .; DNA: TGCGCCAGCAGCCAAGAGGCAGGGGCGGAATCACCCCTCCACTTT; CDR3: CASSQEAGAESPLHF
V: TRBV3-1/TRBV3-2; size: .; J: TRBJ2-2; D: .; DNA: TGTGCCAGCAGCCAAGACCCTTGGGGGCAGCTGGACACCGGGGAGCTGTTTTTT; CDR3: CASSQDPWGQLDTGELFF
V: TRBV3-1/TRBV3-2; size: .; J: TRBJ2-1; D: .; DNA: TGTGCCAGCAGCCATCTAACCTCCTACAATGAGCAGTTCTTC; CDR3: CASSHLTSYNEQFF
V: TRBV29-1; size: .; J: TRBJ2-7; D: TRBD1; DNA: TGCAGCGCTGACACAGGGGTGGGGGAGCAGTACTTC; CDR3: CSADTGVGEQYF
V: TRBV6-5; size: once; J: TRBJ1-6; D: .; DNA: TGTGCCAGCAGTTACGGGTCGGGACGCGGGGACTCACCCCTCCACTTT; CDR3: CASSYGSGRGDSPLHF
V: TRBV6-1; size: .; J: TRBJ1-1; D: TRBD1; DNA: TGTGCCAGCAGGGGACAGTCCCTCCTGAAATATGAAGCTTTCTTT; CDR3: CASRGQSLLKYEAFF
V: TRBV27; size: .; J: TRBJ1-2; D: TRBD1; DNA: TGTGCCAGCAGTTTTTTCCCCTTGACAGGGACAGACTATGGCTACACCTTC; CDR3: CASSFFPLTGTDYGYTF
V: TRBV19; size: .; J: TRBJ1-2; D: .; DNA: TGTGCCAGTAGTACCACAGGCGGGGGCGACTATGGCTACACCTTC; CDR3: CASSTTGGGDYGYTF
V: TRBV7-8; size: .; J: TRBJ2-5; D: TRBD1; DNA: TGTGCCAGCAGCTTAGACAGGGGGCTGGCGGGAGAAGAGACCCAGTACTTC; CDR3: CASSLDRGLAGEETQYF
V: TRBV27; size: .; J: TRBJ1-5; D: .; DNA: TGTGCCAGCAGTTTAGGCCAGGGTAACCAGCCCCAGCATTTT; CDR3: CASSLGQGNQPQHF
V: TRBV7-9; size: .; J: TRBJ1-3; D: .; DNA: TGTGCCAGCAGCTCCGGACAGAACTATGGAATTGGAAACACCATATATTTT; CDR3: CASSSGQNYGIGNTIYF
V: TRBV3-1/TRBV3-2; size: .; J: TRBJ2-1; D: TRBD2; DNA: TGTGCCAGCAGCTTCATAGCGGGGGGGAATGAGCAGTTCTTC; CDR3: CASSFIAGGNEQFF
V: TRBV27; size: .; J: TRBJ1-2; D: .; DNA: TGTGCCAGCAGTTCCACAGGGATCTATGGCTACACCTTC; CDR3: CASSSTGIYGYTF
V: TRBV5-1; size: .; J: TRBJ2-3; D: TRBD2; DNA: TGCGCCAGCAGCGAGGGGATAGCGGGGGCCTCGACAGATACGCAGTATTTT; CDR3: CASSEGIAGASTDTQYF
V: TRBV19; size: .; J: TRBJ2-1; D: .; DNA: TGTGCCAGTAGTATTCAGGGCTACTCCTACAATGAGCAGTTCTTC; CDR3: CASSIQGYSYNEQFF
V: TRBV5-6; size: .; J: TRBJ2-1; D: TRBD1; DNA: TGTGCCAGCAGCGGGGACAGGGTTGATGAGCAGTTCTTC; CDR3: CASSGDRVDEQFF
V: TRBV5-1; size: .; J: TRBJ1-4; D: .; DNA: TGCGCCAGCAGCTTGGAGGCAGGGAACGAAAAACTGTTTTTT; CDR3: CASSLEAGNEKLFF
V: TRBV7-2; size: once; J: TRBJ2-1; D: .; DNA: TGTGCCAGCAGCTTAGTCCGGGGGTTCGAGAATGAGCAGTTCTTC; CDR3: CASSLVRGFENEQFF
V: TRBV7-3; size: .; J: TRBJ2-1; D: TRBD2; DNA: TGTGCCAGCAGCTTTAGCGGGGCCTCCTACAATGAGCAGTTCTTC; CDR3: CASSFSGASYNEQFF
V: TRBV27; size: .; J: TRBJ1-6; D: .; DNA: TGTGCCAGCAGCCTTACCAGGGAATCACCCCTCCACTTT; CDR3: CASSLTRESPLHF
V: TRBV27; size: .; J: TRBJ1-3; D: .; DNA: TGTGCCAGCAGTTTAAGACATGCGGGAAACACCATATATTTT; CDR3: CASSLRHAGNTIYF
V: TRBV6-2/TRBV6-3; size: .; J: TRBJ2-5; D: TRBD2; DNA: TGTGCCAGCAGTCCCCGGACTAGCCTACGGGAGACCCAGTACTTC; CDR3: CASSPRTSLRETQYF
V: TRBV28; size: .; J: TRBJ1-2; D: TRBD1; DNA: TGTGCCAGCAGCCCCGGAGGGGGCGGCGGCTATGGCTACACCTTC; CDR3: CASSPGGGGGYGYTF
V: TRBV7-9; size: .; J: TRBJ2-7; D: TRBD2; DNA: TGTGCCAGCAGCTCAGGGACTAGCGGATACGAGCAGTACTTC; CDR3: CASSSGTSGYEQYF
V: TRBV6-5; size: .; J: TRBJ1-6; D: .; DNA: TGTGCCAGCACTCTCAAACAGGGTACACCCCTCCACTTT; CDR3: CASTLKQGTPLHF
V: TRBV2; size: few; J: TRBJ1-5; D: .; DNA: TGTGCCAGCAGGGGGGAGGGAAATCAGCCCCAGCATTTT; CDR3: CASRGEGNQPQHF
V: TRBV19; size: .; J: TRBJ2-1; D: .; DNA: TGTGCCAGTAGCGGGGGTCGCTCCTACAATGAGCAGTTCTTC; CDR3: CASSGGRSYNEQFF
V: TRBV11-2; size: .; J: TRBJ2-7; D: TRBD1; DNA: TGTGCCAGCAGCTTAGCTCAAGCCGGGACAGCCTACGAGCAGTACTTC; CDR3: CASSLAQAGTAYEQYF
V: TRBV5-1; size: .; J: TRBJ2-1; D: TRBD2; DNA: TGCGCCAGCAGTCGGGGGTTTAGCGGGTACAATGAGCAGTTCTTC; CDR3: CASSRGFSGYNEQFF
V: TRBV9; size: .; J: TRBJ2-1; D: .; DNA: TGTGCCAGCAGCGCACTAGGGGGGGACGACAATGAGCAGTTCTTC; CDR3: CASSALGGDDNEQFF
V: TRBV5-1; size: .; J: TRBJ1-2; D: TRBD1; DNA: TGCGCCAGCCACCCGGGAGGGGGCCGCTATGGCTACACCTTC; CDR3: CASHPGGGRYGYTF
V: TRBV7-3; size: .; J: TRBJ2-1; D: TRBD2; DNA: TGTGCCAGCAGCTTAGCGGGAGGGCCAAATGAGCAGTTCTTC; CDR3: CASSLAGGPNEQFF
V: TRBV19; size: .; J: TRBJ2-1; D: .; DNA: TGTGCCAGTAGTTTTCCCGGGAGTTACAATGAGCAGTTCTTC; CDR3: CASSFPGSYNEQFF
V: TRBV12-3/TRBV12-4; size: .; J: TRBJ2-7; D: .; DNA: TGTGCCAGCAGTTCCGACAGCTCCTACGAGCAGTACTTC; CDR3: CASSSDSSYEQYF
V: TRBV5-1; size: .; J: TRBJ1-5; D: .; DNA: TGCGCCAGCAGCTTGGACAGTTCTAGCAATCAGCCCCAGCATTTT; CDR3: CASSLDSSSNQPQHF
V: TRBV9; size: .; J: TRBJ2-2; D: TRBD1; DNA: TGTGCCAGCAGCGTAGCACAGGGGTACGCCGGGGAGCTGTTTTTT; CDR3: CASSVAQGYAGELFF
V: TRBV11-2; size: few; J: TRBJ1-1; D: .; DNA: TGTGCCAGCAGCTTAGTGGAGGGGATGAACACTGAAGCTTTCTTT; CDR3: CASSLVEGMNTEAFF
V: TRBV11-2; size: .; J: TRBJ1-3; D: .; DNA: TGTGCCAGCAGCTTAGATCCGGGAAACACCATATATTTT; CDR3: CASSLDPGNTIYF
V: TRBV4-3; size: .; J: TRBJ2-1; D: TRBD2; DNA: TGCGCCAGCAGCCAACTAGCGGGAGGACCCTACAATGAGCAGTTCTTC; CDR3: CASSQLAGGPYNEQFF